The table lists the clone carrying this T cell receptor (beta chain) with a few counts. Antigen specificity is unknown. This entry is derived from a study of radiotherapy plus CTLA-4 blockade in lung cancer. Study as a whole: An objective response was seen in around 19% of patients, and disease control in around 31%.

Findings of the study overall: TCR clones originating in tumors grew in number in blood after radiotherapy plus ipilimumab.

Libraries were prepared by immunoSEQ multiplex PCR; TCRdb keeps only in-frame clonotypes and omits some of them. The sample includes approximately 44,000 clones, roughly four fifths of them seen just once. The TCR comes from a human donor with non-small cell lung cancer who had stable disease on radiotherapy plus ipilimumab. Sequenced material: peripheral blood, taken from a patient treated with radiotherapy plus ipilimumab.

CDR3 sequence (DNA): TGCGCCAGCAGTCGTTCCGGGACCGGGGAGCTGTTTTTT. Translating gives CASSRSGTGELFF. The chain uses TRBV10-1 and TRBJ2-2; no clear D gene. The CDR3 is made up of 13 amino acids. V lost 5 bases to trimming and J lost 5 bases, with 9 bases between them. Looked up from germline, CDR1 is WNHNN and CDR2 is SYGVQD (reference sequence).